A single sample gave rise to the 29 T cell receptor beta chains below, sequenced in a study of PD-L1 blockade in urothelial cancer. The time point: pretreatment peripheral blood. Sequencing was performed with immunoSEQ multiplex PCR; in TCRdb, only in-frame clones are kept and a portion is missing. The data show approximately 50,000 clones, with around 80% seen just once and around 3.1% held by the top ten. Sequencing used PBMCs, obtained around atezolizumab (anti-PD-L1) treatment. These receptors all come from a man in his 70s with urothelial cancer.

V and J are TRBV5-1 and TRBJ2-1; TRBD1 is a possible D gene (5 bases). V lost 1 base and J 10 bases, leaving 6 bases between the germline ends. The V gene's germline CDR1 is SGHRS and CDR2 YFSETQ. The CDR3 sequence is 11 residues long. CDR3: CASSLNREQFF. CDR3 nucleotide sequence: TGCGCCAGCAGCTTGAACAGGGAGCAGTTCTTC.

This clone was detected once. This chain joins TRBV18 and TRBJ1-1, with D possibly TRBD1 on 5 matching bases. Trimming left V 8 bases short and J 1 base short, with 8 bases between. The CDR3 contains 12 residues. The germline V gene encodes CDR1 KGHSH and CDR2 LQKENI. CDR3 nucleotide sequence: TGTGCCAGCAAGACAGCGAACACTGAAGCTTTCTTT. Protein sequence: CASKTANTEAFF.

This clone was counted between two and nine times. V and J are TRBV5-4 and TRBJ1-2, with TRBD1 as a possible D gene (6 bases). Germline CDR1 is SGHNT and CDR2 is YYREEE (reference sequence). Deletions cut 5 bases from V and 3 bases from J, with 17 bases between. The CDR3 extends over 15 amino acids. The CDR3: CASRPTGSDHYGYTF. The DNA for the CDR3 is TGTGCCAGCAGGCCAACAGGGTCGGACCACTATGGCTACACCTTC.

V and J are TRBV5-1 and TRBJ2-7; 9 bases fit TRBD2. Germline V gene sequence: CDR1 SGHRS, CDR2 YFSETQ. This CDR3 has 14 residues. V lost 0 bases to trimming and J lost 7 bases; unmatched junction nucleotides: 5. The CDR3 sequence: CASSLGLAVKEQYF. CDR3 DNA: TGCGCCAGCAGCTTGGGACTAGCGGTTAAGGAGCAGTACTTC.

This clone was seen more than once but under ten times. The chain combines TRBV11-1 with TRBJ2-1; D remains ambiguous. Per germline, CDR1 SGHAT and CDR2 FQDESV (reference sequence). Trimming shortened V by 1 base and J by 8 bases, and 15 bases separated the two germline ends. The CDR3 length is 15 residues. As DNA, the CDR3 is TGTGCCAGCAGCTTAGGAAGCAAAGATCGCTATGAGCAGTTCTTC. The encoded protein is CASSLGSKDRYEQFF.

The chain carries TRBV5-8 and TRBJ2-7; D might be TRBD2 (7 bases). The V and J ends lost 4 bases and 2 bases respectively, with 16 bases between them. The germline gives CDR1 SGHTS, CDR2 YDEGEE. The CDR3 loop spans 15 amino acids. For the CDR3, the DNA is TGTGCCAGCAGCCCTCTAGGGGGGGTTACCTACGAGCAGTACTTC. Encoded protein: CASSPLGGVTYEQYF.

V gene TRBV19 combines with J gene TRBJ2-7; D is perhaps TRBD2 (5 bases). V dropped 6 bases and J dropped 3 bases, with 15 bases sitting between them. This CDR3 has 14 residues. Germline CDR1 reads LNHDA; CDR2 reads SQIVND (reference sequence). The CDR3 is CASRPAETFYEQYF. CDR3 in DNA: TGTGCCAGTAGACCAGCGGAGACCTTCTACGAGCAGTACTTC.

This sequence joins TRBV14 and TRBJ1-2; no firm D call. V was pared by 3 bases and J by 8 bases, with 16 bases between. CDR1 is SGHDN and CDR2 is FVKESK in the germline V gene. This CDR3 is 14 amino acids long. CDR3 protein: CASSHPAGIGGYTF. In DNA, the CDR3 is TGTGCCAGCAGCCACCCCGCGGGAATCGGGGGCTACACCTTC.

The CDR3 DNA reads TGTGCCAGCAGTGAAAAACTTCTAGCGGGGGTGAACACCGGGGAGCTGTTTTTT. It specifies CASSEKLLAGVNTGELFF. The chain employs TRBV6-1 and TRBJ2-2; 10 bases agree with TRBD2. This CDR3 has 18 residues. From germline, CDR1 is MNHNS and CDR2 SASEGT. With V trimmed by 2 bases and J by 1 base, 7 bases remained unmatched.

This clone has only one observation. The chain carries TRBV30 and TRBJ1-6; possible D gene TRBD1, 5 bases. The CDR3 spans 14 residues. The germline V gene encodes CDR1 GTSNPN and CDR2 SVGIG (reference sequence). Trimming took off 2 bases at V and 5 bases at J, with 10 bases between the two ends. CDR3 in DNA: TGTGCCTGGAGTATTCGACAGAATAATTCACCCCTCCACTTT. It encodes CAWSIRQNNSPLHF.

The rearrangement links TRBV28 to TRBJ1-2; D might be TRBD1 (6 bases). V shed 11 bases and J shed 4 bases, with 14 bases lying between them. This CDR3 contains 12 residues. In germline, CDR1 is MDHEN, CDR2 SYDVKM. In DNA form, the CDR3 reads TGTGCCGCCGTCGGGGGGGCCTATGGCTACACCTTC. Protein product: CAAVGGAYGYTF.

The chain uses TRBV7-9 and TRBJ2-3, with 8 bases aligning to TRBD2. V gave up 5 bases and J gave up 1 base; unmatched junction bases: 5. Germline-derived CDR1 and CDR2 are SEHNR and FQNEAQ (reference sequence). The CDR3 runs to 15 residues. The CDR3 DNA reads TGTGCCAGCAGCGACACTAGCGGCCGCACAGATACGCAGTATTTT. Its translation: CASSDTSGRTDTQYF.

CDR3 sequence: CASRAGATNEKLFF. CDR3 coding DNA: TGTGCCAGCAGGGCGGGCGCCACTAATGAAAAACTGTTTTTT. The chain is built from TRBV2 and TRBJ1-4; no firm D call. The CDR3 has 14 residues. V was pared by 6 bases and J by 2 bases, with 10 bases between. CDR1 is SNHLY and CDR2 is FYNNEI in the germline V gene.

V gene TRBV2 combines with J gene TRBJ2-1; no definite D call. Looked up from germline, CDR1 is SNHLY and CDR2 is FYNNEI. Trimming removed 8 bases from V and 4 bases from J, with 12 bases in between. CDR3 length equals 13 residues. CDR3 loop: CASSNTLYNEQFF. DNA for the CDR3: TGTGCCAGCTCAAACACCTTATACAATGAGCAGTTCTTC.

The chain uses TRBV5-1 and TRBJ1-4; D may be TRBD1 (6 bases). V lost 3 bases and J lost 3, with 12 bases in between. Per the germline V gene, CDR1 is SGHRS and CDR2 is YFSETQ. The CDR3 has 15 residues. The CDR3 reads CASSSDRPPNEKLFF. CDR3 nucleotides: TGCGCCAGCAGCTCAGACAGGCCTCCTAATGAAAAACTGTTTTTT.

The chain carries TRBV7-8 and TRBJ1-4; 7 nucleotides align to TRBD1. With 5 bases clipped from V and 8 bases from J, the junction kept 8 bases outside the gene matches. CDR3 length: 14 residues. Germline V gene data show CDR1 as SGHVS and CDR2 as FQNEAQ. CDR3 protein: CASSQQGQGEKLFF. The DNA of the CDR3 is TGTGCCAGCAGCCAACAGGGGCAGGGGGAAAAACTGTTTTTT. Full variable domain (rest looked up from reference TRBV7-8 and TRBJ1-4): GAGVSQSPRYKVAKRGQDVALRCDPISGHVSLFWYQQALGQGPEFLTYFQNEAQLDKSGLPSDRFFAERPEGSVSTLKIQRTQQEDSAVYLCASSQQGQGEKLFFGSGTQLSVL.

The chain links TRBV19 to TRBJ2-5; 9 bases agree with TRBD1. The junction had 3 bases not matched to a gene; V was cut back by 4 bases and J by 3 bases. Germline assignment: CDR1 LNHDA and CDR2 SQIVND (reference sequence). The CDR3 is made up of 14 amino acids. The CDR3 sequence is CASSRTGEKETQYF. CDR3 in DNA: TGTGCCAGTAGTAGGACAGGGGAGAAAGAGACCCAGTACTTC.

This rearrangement joins TRBV5-8 to TRBJ2-3; TRBD2 matches 7 bases. Germline trimming cut 0 bases from V and 1 base from J; bases unmatched to any gene: 5. The CDR3 contains 16 residues. Per germline, CDR1 SGHTS and CDR2 YDEGEE. The CDR3 DNA is TGTGCCAGCAGCTTGGTATGGGGGGGACGCACAGATACGCAGTATTTT. Translation: CASSLVWGGRTDTQYF. Drawing the rest from reference TRBV5-8 and TRBJ2-3, the complete variable domain is EAGVTQSPTHLIKTRGQQATLRCSPISGHTSVYWYQQALGLGLQFLLWYDEGEERNRGNFPPRFSGRQFPNYSSELNVNALELEDSALYLCASSLVWGGRTDTQYFGPGTRLTVL.

This sequence joins TRBV29-1 and TRBJ2-1; 12 bases agree with TRBD1. The trim removed 5 bases at V and 0 bases at J, leaving 8 bases unmatched. Germline V gene sequence: CDR1 SQVTM, CDR2 ANQGSEA. The CDR3 contains 17 residues. Here the CDR3 DNA reads TGCAGCGTTCGGGGACAGGGGGCCTTAAGCTCCTACAATGAGCAGTTCTTC. Translated, it gives CSVRGQGALSSYNEQFF.

The J gene is TRBJ1-3, the V gene TRBV5-5, with no clear D. Per the germline V gene, CDR1 is SGHKS and CDR2 is YYEKEE (reference sequence). Trimming removed 0 bases from V and 4 bases from J, with 11 bases in between. The CDR3 loop spans 15 amino acids. CDR3 in amino acids: CASSLGEWAGNTIYF. For the CDR3, the DNA is TGTGCCAGCAGCTTGGGAGAGTGGGCAGGAAACACCATATATTTT.

The chain couples TRBV2 to TRBJ2-7; the D is unclear. V dropped 6 bases and J dropped 7 bases, with 13 bases sitting between them. Per germline, CDR1 SNHLY and CDR2 FYNNEI. CDR3 length equals 12 residues. The CDR3 spells CASRRGTEEQYF. CDR3 nucleotides: TGTGCCAGCAGACGTGGCACAGAGGAGCAGTACTTC.

The chain recombines TRBV2 with TRBJ1-1; D call uncertain. V was trimmed by 7 bases and J by 3 bases, leaving 12 bases between them. Germline lookup yields CDR1 SNHLY and CDR2 FYNNEI. The CDR3 contains 13 residues. CDR3 sequence: CASNGLGYTEAFF. The CDR3 DNA reads TGTGCCAGCAACGGACTAGGGTACACTGAAGCTTTCTTT. Supplemented by reference TRBV2 and TRBJ1-1, the full variable domain reads EPEVTQTPSHQVTQMGQEVILRCVPISNHLYFYWYRQILGQKVEFLVSFYNNEISEKSEIFDDQFSVERPDGSNFTLKIRSTKLEDSAMYFCASNGLGYTEAFFGQGTRLTVV.

The DNA of the CDR3 is TGTGCCAGCAGTGAGACAGGGGGCAATGAGCAGTTCTTC. Its translation is CASSETGGNEQFF. This chain uses TRBV6-4 with TRBJ2-1; 9 bases match TRBD1. J gave up 6 bases and V 3 bases, and 0 bases lay outside the gene matches. The CDR3 extends over 13 amino acids. The V gene's germline CDR1 is MRHNA and CDR2 SNTAGT.

This chain's CDR3 is CASSIARGQGNEQYF. The CDR3, as DNA: TGTGCCAGTAGTATAGCGCGCGGACAGGGGAACGAGCAGTACTTC. V is TRBV19 and J is TRBJ2-7; 9 bases map to TRBD1. The V gene end was trimmed by 1 base and the J gene end by 5 bases; junction bases not matched to a gene: 6. CDR1 is LNHDA and CDR2 is SQIVND in the germline V gene (reference sequence). CDR3 size: 15 residues.

Only one count was recorded for this clone. This chain joins TRBV5-4 and TRBJ2-5; 15 positions agree with TRBD2. V lost 4 bases and J lost 4; bases outside the gene matches: 8. The CDR3 has 17 amino acids. Germline loops: CDR1 SGHNT, CDR2 YYREEE (reference sequence). In nucleotides, the CDR3 is TGTGCCAGCAGCGCCGGACTAGCGGGGGGGGGAAGAGAGACCCAGTACTTC. Its translation is CASSAGLAGGGRETQYF.

This chain joins TRBV5-1 and TRBJ2-1; 13 bases are shared with TRBD2. Trimming took 1 base from V and 8 from J; bases not matched to a gene: 6. This CDR3 comprises 16 residues. The germline V gene has CDR1 SGHRS and CDR2 YFSETQ. CDR3 protein: CASSLRTSGGGDEQFF. The CDR3, as DNA: TGCGCCAGCAGCTTGCGTACTAGCGGGGGGGGTGATGAGCAGTTCTTC.

This chain uses TRBV27 with TRBJ2-1; 8 nucleotides line up with TRBD1. The CDR3 loop spans 16 amino acids. Germline V gene lookup returns CDR1 MNHEY and CDR2 SMNVEV (reference sequence). The junction had 12 bases not matched to a gene; V was cut back by 2 bases and J by 9 bases. The DNA of the CDR3 is TGTGCCAGCAGTTTAGGGACAGGTCTGGGGCCCGGTGAGCAGTTCTTC. Its translation is CASSLGTGLGPGEQFF.

V and J are TRBV19 and TRBJ2-7; TRBD1 matches at 11 bases. V shed 7 bases, J shed 4 bases, and the junction held 9 bases outside the gene matches. CDR3 length: 15 amino acids. CDR1 is LNHDA and CDR2 is SQIVND in the germline V gene (reference sequence). CDR3 nucleotide sequence: TGTGCCAGTACCTTGGGGACAGGGGGGTCTTACGAGCAGTACTTC. This translates into CASTLGTGGSYEQYF.

The table lists this clone with a few counts. The CDR3 here is CASSLGPFRKRGNTIYF. The CDR3 DNA is TGTGCCAGCAGCTTAGGCCCTTTTCGGAAGCGGGGAAACACCATATATTTT. The V gene is TRBV7-6, the J gene TRBJ1-3; D ambiguous. The V gene lost 1 base and the J gene lost 4 bases, with 17 bases spanning the gap. Germline loops: CDR1 SGHVS, CDR2 FNYEAQ. This CDR3 has 17 residues.